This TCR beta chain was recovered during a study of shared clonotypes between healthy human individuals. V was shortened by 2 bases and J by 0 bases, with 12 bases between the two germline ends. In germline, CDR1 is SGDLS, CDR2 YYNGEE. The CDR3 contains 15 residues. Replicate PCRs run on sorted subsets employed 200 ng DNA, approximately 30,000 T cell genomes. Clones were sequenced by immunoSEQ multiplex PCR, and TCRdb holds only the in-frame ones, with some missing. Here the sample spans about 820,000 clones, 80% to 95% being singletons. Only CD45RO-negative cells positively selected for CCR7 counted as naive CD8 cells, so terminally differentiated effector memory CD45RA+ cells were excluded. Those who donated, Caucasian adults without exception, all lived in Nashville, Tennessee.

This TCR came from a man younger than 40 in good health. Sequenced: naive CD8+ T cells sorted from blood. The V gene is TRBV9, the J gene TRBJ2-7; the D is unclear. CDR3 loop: CASSVGLSSSYEQYF. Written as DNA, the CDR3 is TGTGCCAGCAGCGTCGGCCTCTCCAGCTCCTACGAGCAGTACTTC.